This TCR beta chain was found in a study of graft-versus-host responses after intestinal transplantation. Study findings and constraints: Clonal ratios of graft-versus-host to host-versus-graft in allografts were high for patients exhibiting graft-donor T cell macrochimerism.

V was cut by 3 bases and J by 4 bases, with 19 bases left in between. Germline V lookup: CDR1 SGDLS, CDR2 YYNGEE. The CDR3 spans 16 residues. Repertoires were generated with immunoSEQ multiplex PCR, while TCRdb's copy carries only in-frame clones and drops some. The repertoire holds 35,000 to 45,000 clones, about 94% seen once, with about 0.76% in the top ten. About this clone: Its specificity is not known.

The chain combines TRBV9 with TRBJ2-5; tentative D call: TRBD2 (5 bases). Sequences were derived from PBMCs, sampled 16 days after intestinal transplant. This sequence originates from a human patient who received an intestinal transplant, so some T cells may come from the graft donor. The CDR3 coding sequence is TGTGCCAGCAGCGCAGCGGTAGGAATTGTAGGAGAGACCCAGTACTTC. As protein: CASSAAVGIVGETQYF. The entire variable domain, with the rest obtained from reference TRBV9 and TRBJ2-5, is as follows: DSGVTQTPKHLITATGQRVTLRCSPRSGDLSVYWYQQSLDQGLQFLIQYYNGEERAKGNILERFSAQQFPDLHSELNLSSLELGDSALYFCASSAAVGIVGETQYFGPGTRLLVL.